A single sample is the source of the 32 T cell receptor beta chains below, sequenced in a study of CD8 T cells in Susac syndrome. RNA in amounts of about 0.5 to 1 ug was reverse transcribed with random hexamers. TCRdb recomputed calls from the immunoSEQ multiplex PCR reads with MiXCR, one row per CDR3 protein. The table lists tens of thousands of distinct CDR3 sequences, 93% of them singletons, with 0.5% to 0.6% in the top ten. The sample taken for sequencing was CD8+ T cells from PBMCs. Receptors originate from a human donor with multiple sclerosis.

The chain is built from TRBV23-1 and TRBJ1-1; D might be TRBD1 (5 bases). TRBV23-1 is noted as an ORF with a role that remains uncertain. CDR3 length equals 10 residues. V gave up 11 bases and J gave up 4 bases, with 8 bases separating them. Written as DNA, the CDR3 is TGCGCCGGGGGATGCACTGAAGCTTTCTTT. The encoded protein is CAGGCTEAFF.

This clonotype was observed once. The gene calls are TRBV6-6 and TRBJ2-5; D might be TRBD2 (5 bases). Germline V gene data show CDR1 as MNHNY and CDR2 as SVGAGI (reference sequence). V shed 3 bases and J shed 2 bases, with 10 bases lying between them. The CDR3 is made up of 14 amino acids. Here the CDR3 DNA reads TGTGCCAGCAGTTATTTAGCGATTCAAGAGACCCAGTACTTC. It specifies CASSYLAIQETQYF.

This chain connects TRBV7-3 to TRBJ2-7; 14 bases are a match to TRBD2. The CDR3 length is 15 residues. The germline gives CDR1 SGHTA, CDR2 FQGTGA. With V trimmed by 5 bases and J by 5 bases, 5 bases remained unmatched. The CDR3 is CASSPLGLAGDEQYF. The DNA for the CDR3 is TGTGCCAGCAGCCCGCTGGGACTAGCGGGGGACGAGCAGTACTTC.

This chain connects TRBV5-4 to TRBJ1-1, with D tentatively TRBD1 (5 bases). The V end lost 1 base, the J end lost 1 base, and 8 bases lay between the germline ends. CDR3 length equals 14 residues. CDR1 is SGHNT, CDR2 YYREEE, per germline (reference sequence). In nucleotides, the CDR3 is TGTGCCAGCAGCTTGATACAGGAGAACACTGAAGCTTTCTTT. Protein: CASSLIQENTEAFF.

This chain connects TRBV19 to TRBJ2-7; 11 bases line up with TRBD1. Germline CDR1 LNHDA, CDR2 SQIVND (reference sequence). This CDR3 comprises 14 residues. V shed 6 bases, J shed 3 bases, and the junction held 4 bases outside the gene matches. Written as DNA, the CDR3 is TGTGCCAGTAGCTGGACAGGGGGCCGCTACGAGCAGTACTTC. This translates into CASSWTGGRYEQYF.

The chain recombines TRBV15 with TRBJ1-2; D is ambiguous. V lost 6 bases, J lost 2 bases, and 10 bases lay in between. The length of the CDR3 is 13 residues. Germline V lookup: CDR1 LNHNV, CDR2 YYDKDF (reference sequence). Written as DNA, the CDR3 is TGTGCCACCAGGCAACCTGGAAACTATGGCTACACCTTC. Encoded protein: CATRQPGNYGYTF.

The V call is TRBV7-9, the J call TRBJ2-1, with 10 nucleotides matching TRBD1. The CDR3 totals 14 residues. Unmatched junction bases numbered 5, after V lost 5 bases and J lost 7 bases. Germline CDR1 reads SEHNR; CDR2 reads FQNEAQ (reference sequence). Written as DNA, the CDR3 is TGTGCCAGCAGCACCGGGACAGGGGTGAATGAGCAGTTCTTC. Residues: CASSTGTGVNEQFF.

This rearrangement joins TRBV6-1 to TRBJ1-5, with a tentative D call TRBD1 (5 bases). Germline loops: CDR1 MNHNS, CDR2 SASEGT. V was trimmed by 8 bases and J by 4 bases, leaving 15 bases between them. The CDR3 is made up of 14 amino acids. This chain's CDR3 is CASSGGHPNQPQHF. CDR3 DNA: TGTGCCAGCTCGGGAGGACATCCGAATCAGCCCCAGCATTTT.

The chain couples TRBV6-2 or TRBV6-3 to TRBJ2-7; D not certain. Trimming took 7 bases from V and 0 from J, leaving 13 bases between them. In germline, CDR1 is MNHEY, CDR2 SVGEGT. The CDR3 sequence is 14 residues long. The CDR3 DNA reads as TGTGCCAGCACATCGCCCGGACGCTCCTACGAGCAGTACTTC. As protein: CASTSPGRSYEQYF.

This rearrangement joins TRBV19 to TRBJ2-2; D remains unclear. The V gene lost 9 bases and the J gene lost 1 base, with 12 bases spanning the gap. Germline CDR1 is LNHDA and CDR2 is SQIVND (reference sequence). The CDR3 contains 14 residues. CDR3 nucleotides: TGTGCCAGGGGTTTGGGGTGGAACACCGGGGAGCTGTTTTTT. Its protein product is CARGLGWNTGELFF.

The genes are TRBV5-1 and TRBJ1-5; D might be TRBD1 (5 bases). Germline lookup yields CDR1 SGHRS and CDR2 YFSETQ. The CDR3 extends over 15 amino acids. Between the trimmed V and J ends, which lost 1 base and 0 bases, there was a span of 8 bases. In nucleotides, the CDR3 is TGCGCCAGCAGCTTGAGGGGTAATAGCAATCAGCCCCAGCATTTT. Its translation is CASSLRGNSNQPQHF.

The chain combines TRBV11-1 with TRBJ2-7, with 12 positions matching TRBD1. The length of the CDR3 is 20 residues. Germline V gives CDR1 SGHAT, CDR2 FQDESV (reference sequence). V shed 1 base, J shed 3 bases, and the junction held 16 bases outside the gene matches. CDR3 residues: CASSLVFFGTGGLPSYEQYF. In DNA, the CDR3 is TGTGCCAGCAGCTTAGTGTTTTTCGGGACAGGGGGCCTTCCGAGCTACGAGCAGTACTTC.

The chain joins TRBV7-9 to TRBJ1-1; no definite D call. In germline, CDR1 is SEHNR, CDR2 FQNEAQ (reference sequence). The V end lost 0 bases, the J end lost 1 base, and 6 bases lay between the germline ends. There are 14 residues in the CDR3. In DNA, the CDR3 is TGTGCCAGCAGCTTAGCAGGGAAGAACACTGAAGCTTTCTTT. Its protein product is CASSLAGKNTEAFF.

This clonotype came up once. This chain uses TRBV29-1 with TRBJ2-2; D gene ambiguous. V lost 0 bases, J lost 4 bases, and 15 bases lay in between. This CDR3 comprises 16 residues. Germline lookup yields CDR1 SQVTM and CDR2 ANQGSEA. The DNA for the CDR3 is TGCAGCGTTGAAGATGGTGTCGGCTTCGGCACCGGGGAGCTGTTTTTT. This encodes CSVEDGVGFGTGELFF.

The chain couples TRBV27 to TRBJ1-3; 7 bases are shared with TRBD1. Unmatched junction bases numbered 1, after V lost 0 bases and J lost 2 bases. The germline gives CDR1 MNHEY, CDR2 SMNVEV (reference sequence). The CDR3 length is 15 residues. This CDR3 reads CASSLSQGAGNTIYF. CDR3 bases: TGTGCCAGCAGTTTATCGCAGGGGGCTGGAAACACCATATATTTT.

This clonotype was picked up one time. This chain uses TRBV5-1 with TRBJ2-7; D remains unclear. The CDR3 has 13 residues. V was pared by 9 bases and J by 4 bases, with 17 bases between. CDR1 and CDR2 (germline): SGHRS, YFSETQ. CDR3 loop: CANTPTVIYEQYF. CDR3 nucleotide sequence: TGCGCCAACACCCCGACGGTGATTTACGAGCAGTACTTC.

The CDR3 region has the DNA TGTGCCAGCAGCCTTCTTCGGGGCCAAGCAGAGACCCAGTACTTC. It yields the protein CASSLLRGQAETQYF. The rearrangement links TRBV4-2 to TRBJ2-5; D is possibly TRBD1 or TRBD2 (5 bases each). Trimming stripped 4 bases from V and 4 bases from J, with 16 bases between. The CDR3 is 15 residues long. From germline, CDR1 is LGHNA and CDR2 YNFKEQ.

The V and J genes are TRBV19 and TRBJ1-2; the match to TRBD1 covers 9 bases. The CDR3 runs 15 residues. The V gene's germline CDR1 is LNHDA and CDR2 SQIVND (reference sequence). V lost 2 bases to trimming and J lost 7 bases; unmatched junction nucleotides: 8. CDR3 in amino acids: CASSIKETGGSGYTF. CDR3 DNA sequence: TGTGCCAGTAGTATAAAAGAGACAGGGGGAAGTGGCTACACCTTC.

The gene calls are TRBV25-1 and TRBJ2-1; D uncertain. V lost 4 bases and J lost 8, with 9 bases in between. This CDR3 spans 12 amino acids. Germline-derived CDR1 and CDR2 are MGHDK and SYGVNS. DNA for the CDR3: TGTGCCAGCAGTGCACAGAGCTATGAGCAGTTCTTC. Its protein is CASSAQSYEQFF.

The V and J genes are TRBV10-2 and TRBJ1-1; D may be TRBD1 (5 bases). Trimming pared 2 bases from V and 4 bases from J, leaving 14 bases between. Germline V gene lookup returns CDR1 WSHSY and CDR2 SAAADI. This CDR3 has 15 amino acids. The CDR3 spells CASSEEGGGGTEAFF. The CDR3 DNA sequence: TGCGCCAGCAGTGAGGAAGGTGGGGGGGGCACTGAAGCTTTCTTT.

The V and J genes are TRBV2 and TRBJ2-6; possibly TRBD1 for D (5 bases). V was clipped by 5 bases and J by 2 bases, with 10 bases between them. This CDR3 has 15 amino acids. The germline V gene encodes CDR1 SNHLY and CDR2 FYNNEI. The CDR3: CASSPLGAGANVLTF. The CDR3 DNA follows: TGTGCCAGCAGTCCCCTAGGGGCTGGGGCCAACGTCCTGACTTTC.

This clonotype appeared a single time. This chain joins TRBV7-9 and TRBJ1-4, with D tentatively TRBD1 (5 bases). Germline CDR1 reads SEHNR; CDR2 reads FQNEAQ (reference sequence). With 5 bases removed from V and 4 bases from J, the gap between germline ends came to 11 bases. The CDR3 is 14 amino acids. CDR3: CASSPGGGNEKLFF. The CDR3 coding sequence is TGTGCCAGCAGCCCCGGGGGTGGTAATGAAAAACTGTTTTTT. The full variable domain, with the rest looked up from reference TRBV7-9 and TRBJ1-4, is DTGVSQNPRHKITKRGQNVTFRCDPISEHNRLYWYRQTLGQGPEFLTYFQNEAQLEKSRLLSDRFSAERPKGSFSTLEIQRTEQGDSAMYLCASSPGGGNEKLFFGSGTQLSVL.

The chain joins TRBV6-2 or TRBV6-3 to TRBJ2-6; a weak D match, TRBD1 (5 bases). V was trimmed by 4 bases and J by 2 bases, leaving 9 bases between them. CDR3 length: 15 amino acids. Germline assignment: CDR1 MNHEY and CDR2 SVGEGT. The CDR3 DNA reads TGTGCCAGCAGTTCGACAGAAACTGGGGCCAACGTCCTGACTTTC. Its translation: CASSSTETGANVLTF.

A few counts support this clonotype. The chain has TRBV29-1 and TRBJ1-1; 7 nucleotides line up with TRBD1. J gave up 10 bases and V 7 bases, and 6 bases lay outside the gene matches. CDR1 is SQVTM and CDR2 is ANQGSEA in the germline V gene. CDR3 size: 10 residues. CDR3 amino acids: CSGQQGPAFF. CDR3 coding DNA: TGCAGCGGCCAACAGGGGCCAGCTTTCTTT.

This sequence joins TRBV6-5 and TRBJ2-1; the D gene could be TRBD1 or TRBD2 (5 bases each). From germline, CDR1 is MNHEY and CDR2 SVGAGI. This CDR3 region has 12 residues. Trimming pared 5 bases from V and 12 bases from J, leaving 14 bases between. The CDR3 spells CASSPSGTSQFF. DNA of the CDR3: TGTGCCAGCAGTCCCTCCGGGACCTCGCAGTTCTTC.

The chain has TRBV4-3 and TRBJ1-2, with a weak D call TRBD1 (5 bases). CDR3 size: 15 residues. V shed 3 bases and J shed 8 bases, with 19 bases lying between them. The germline V gene encodes CDR1 LGHNA and CDR2 YSLEER. CDR3 sequence reads: CASSHDAGTFGGYTF. The CDR3 DNA reads TGCGCCAGCAGCCACGACGCCGGGACGTTCGGGGGCTACACCTTC.

The J gene is TRBJ2-7, the V gene TRBV13; possible D gene TRBD1, 6 bases. Trimming pared 1 base from V and 2 bases from J, leaving 9 bases between. Looked up from germline, CDR1 is PRHDT and CDR2 is FYEKMQ (reference sequence). This CDR3 is built from 14 residues. The CDR3 coding sequence is TGTGCCAGCAGCTTAGACAGGGATACCTACGAGCAGTACTTC. Its protein product is CASSLDRDTYEQYF. Full variable domain (outside the CDR3, taken from reference TRBV13 and TRBJ2-7): AAGVIQSPRHLIKEKRETATLKCYPIPRHDTVYWYQQGPGQDPQFLISFYEKMQSDKGSIPDRFSAQQFSDYHSELNMSSLELGDSALYFCASSLDRDTYEQYFGPGTRLTVT.

The genes are TRBV29-1 and TRBJ1-2, with a tentative D call TRBD1 (5 bases). V lost 3 bases to trimming and J lost 3 bases, with 14 bases between them. This CDR3 contains 14 residues. The germline CDR1 and CDR2 sequences are SQVTM and ANQGSEA. The CDR3 DNA reads as TGCAGCGTTGAGTTGGGGGTCGGGTACTATGGCTACACCTTC. It encodes CSVELGVGYYGYTF.

CDR3 in amino acids: CASSPTGDLYEQYF. The CDR3 nucleotides read TGTGCCAGCAGCCCAACAGGGGACCTCTACGAGCAGTACTTC. This chain links TRBV7-2 with TRBJ2-7, with 7 bases lining up with TRBD1. V lost 5 bases, J lost 3 bases, and 7 bases stayed unmatched. CDR1 is SGHTA and CDR2 is FQGNSA in the germline V gene. The CDR3 runs 14 residues.

The table lists this clonotype with a count of one. The V and J genes are TRBV20-1 and TRBJ1-2; D gene uncertain. Trimming took off 8 bases at V and 5 bases at J, with 15 bases between the two ends. The CDR3 spans 12 residues. Germline V gives CDR1 DFQATT, CDR2 SNEGSKA (reference sequence). In DNA form, the CDR3 reads TGCAGTTGGAACCTCAGAGGGTATGGCTACACCTTC. This translates into CSWNLRGYGYTF.

The rearrangement uses TRBV4-3 and TRBJ2-7; 8 bases are a match to TRBD1. CDR1 and CDR2 (germline): LGHNA, YSLEER. V was pared by 0 bases and J by 7 bases, with 8 bases of the junction left unmatched. This CDR3 is built from 15 residues. The CDR3 DNA follows: TGCGCCAGCAGCCAAGATCAGGGGGCTCCTTTAGAGCAGTACTTC. The encoded protein is CASSQDQGAPLEQYF.

The V and J genes are TRBV29-1 and TRBJ2-5; weak D call: TRBD2 (5 bases). The germline V gene encodes CDR1 SQVTM and CDR2 ANQGSEA. The V gene lost 4 bases and the J gene lost 4 bases, with 13 bases spanning the gap. The CDR3 has 13 residues. The CDR3 sequence is CSVGGAALETQYF. The CDR3 DNA follows: TGCAGCGTTGGGGGAGCGGCTCTAGAGACCCAGTACTTC.